The source of this TCR beta chain is a study of cytomegalovirus exposure and HLA in healthy donors. Regarding the study as a whole: Associated with HLA alleles at 0.05 false discovery rate in a later analysis were over 15,000 TCR beta sequences. Common viral pathogens seemed, in a later analysis, to connect with several of the most significant clusters.

Comment on this clone: Its antigen is not known.

Researchers ran the PCR with 60 Vbeta and 13 Jbeta primers. Some clones are missing from TCRdb's copy, which holds only in-frame ones; the method was immunoSEQ multiplex PCR. The profile shows around 160,000 clones, approximately 78% of them singletons. The sequenced material came from PBMCs. This clonotype was sampled from a male donor in good health and CMV-seronegative.

The CDR3 here is CAWSGGTSSGAETQYF. In DNA, the CDR3 is TGTGCCTGGAGTGGGGGGACTAGCTCGGGGGCGGAGACCCAGTACTTC. The V and J genes are TRBV30 and TRBJ2-5, with TRBD2 identical over 9 bases. The V gene end was trimmed by 1 base and the J gene end by 5 bases; junction bases not matched to a gene: 11. This CDR3 region has 16 residues. Germline-derived CDR1 and CDR2 are GTSNPN and SVGIG (reference sequence).